These T cell receptor beta chains were read from a single sample in a study of blood T cells in healthy people across ages. A single record per CDR3 protein comes from TCRdb applying MiXCR to the 5' RACE reads. The table includes 450,000 to 650,000 distinct CDR3 sequences, more than 20% detected once. These records were also assigned to another study, of T cells of mothers and their children.

The material sequenced was blood. Source of these receptors: a boy between 10 and 17 years old in good health. The CDR3 runs from the conserved cysteine through the conserved F or W. The D gene is left open where the match is weak. Only part of the rows carry a size: once, few, many, or a class if the clone is expanded.

CDR3 DNA: TGTGCCAGCAGTTTCACCCGTGGCAGAAGGAATGAAAAACTGTTTTTT
CDR3 protein: CASSFTRGRRNEKLFF
J gene: TRBJ1-4
V gene: TRBV28
clone size: -
D gene: -

CDR3 DNA: TGTGCCAGCAGTATCGGGACTAGCGGGTTCCAAGAGACCCAGTACTTC
CDR3 protein: CASSIGTSGFQETQYF
J gene: TRBJ2-5
V gene: TRBV27
clone size: -
D gene: TRBD2

CDR3 DNA: TGTGCCAGCAGCCCTAAATCCGGGATGAACTCCTACGAGCAGTACTTC
CDR3 protein: CASSPKSGMNSYEQYF
J gene: TRBJ2-7
V gene: TRBV5-6
clone size: -
D gene: -

CDR3 DNA: TGTGCCAGCAGCTCTAACAGGGGAACCAAAAACATTCAGTACTTC
CDR3 protein: CASSSNRGTKNIQYF
J gene: TRBJ2-4
V gene: TRBV7-8
clone size: few
D gene: TRBD1

CDR3 DNA: TGTGCCACCAGTGAATCCGGGACAGGGGGCTTTGAGCAGTACTTC
CDR3 protein: CATSESGTGGFEQYF
J gene: TRBJ2-5
V gene: TRBV24-1
clone size: -
D gene: TRBD1

CDR3 DNA: TGTGCCAGCAGACCTCCGGGACACCGGATTATTACTAGGGAGCTGTTTTTT
CDR3 protein: CASRPPGHRIITRELFF
J gene: TRBJ2-2
V gene: TRBV12-3/TRBV12-4
clone size: -
D gene: -

CDR3 DNA: TGTGCCAGCAGCCCCCCCAGGGCAGGGTACTCTCCGGAGGACACCATATATTTT
CDR3 protein: CASSPPRAGYSPEDTIYF
J gene: TRBJ1-3
V gene: TRBV7-9
clone size: once
D gene: -

CDR3 DNA: TGTGCCAGCAGTTTATCGCGGGACGGCTACGAGCAGTACTTC
CDR3 protein: CASSLSRDGYEQYF
J gene: TRBJ2-7
V gene: TRBV27
clone size: -
D gene: -

CDR3 DNA: TGTGCCACCAGTGGGGGTCGTGAGCAGTTCTTC
CDR3 protein: CATSGGREQFF
J gene: TRBJ2-1
V gene: TRBV24-1
clone size: few
D gene: -

CDR3 DNA: TGCAGTGCCTCGACAGGGGACCGAAACACCATATATTTT
CDR3 protein: CSASTGDRNTIYF
J gene: TRBJ1-3
V gene: TRBV20-1
clone size: few
D gene: TRBD1

CDR3 DNA: TGTGCCAGCAGCTCCCATGGCCGGGGCGCTGAAGCTTTCTTT
CDR3 protein: CASSSHGRGAEAFF
J gene: TRBJ1-1
V gene: TRBV7-9
clone size: few
D gene: -

CDR3 DNA: TGTGCCAGCGGACAGGGGGCGTCCGGGGAGCTGTTTTTT
CDR3 protein: CASGQGASGELFF
J gene: TRBJ2-2
V gene: TRBV6-2/TRBV6-3
clone size: -
D gene: TRBD1

CDR3 DNA: TGTGCCAGCAGCTTGGGGCAGGGGATGTCACCCCTCCACTTT
CDR3 protein: CASSLGQGMSPLHF
J gene: TRBJ1-6
V gene: TRBV7-3
clone size: few
D gene: -

CDR3 DNA: TGTGCCATCAGCCTGACAGGGGACAATGAGCAGTTCTTC
CDR3 protein: CAISLTGDNEQFF
J gene: TRBJ2-1
V gene: TRBV10-3
clone size: many
D gene: TRBD1

CDR3 DNA: TGTGCCAGCAGTTACGGACAGGGGGCCGAGCAGTACTTC
CDR3 protein: CASSYGQGAEQYF
J gene: TRBJ2-7
V gene: TRBV6-2/TRBV6-3
clone size: few
D gene: TRBD1

CDR3 DNA: TGTGCCAGCAGCCAAGACCGCGGGACAGAAGAGACCCAGTACTTC
CDR3 protein: CASSQDRGTEETQYF
J gene: TRBJ2-5
V gene: TRBV4-2
clone size: few
D gene: -

CDR3 DNA: TGCAGTGAGGGAGAGCAAGAGACCCAGTACTTC
CDR3 protein: CSEGEQETQYF
J gene: TRBJ2-5
V gene: TRBV20-1
clone size: -
D gene: -

CDR3 DNA: TGTGCCAGCACCACGGGACTCCTAGAAGCTTTCTTT
CDR3 protein: CASTTGLLEAFF
J gene: TRBJ1-1
V gene: TRBV6-2/TRBV6-3
clone size: -
D gene: -

CDR3 DNA: TGTGCCAGCAGTTACTTATACGAGCAGTACTTC
CDR3 protein: CASSYLYEQYF
J gene: TRBJ2-7
V gene: TRBV6-2/TRBV6-3
clone size: many
D gene: -

CDR3 DNA: TGTGCCAGCAGCGAGGCCGGGACAGGCTACGAGCAGTACTTC
CDR3 protein: CASSEAGTGYEQYF
J gene: TRBJ2-7
V gene: TRBV5-4
clone size: many
D gene: TRBD1

CDR3 DNA: TGTGCCAGCAGCCCCTCTGGGCGGGTGGGTGAAAAACTGTTTTTT
CDR3 protein: CASSPSGRVGEKLFF
J gene: TRBJ1-4
V gene: TRBV3-1
clone size: many
D gene: -

CDR3 DNA: TGTGCCAGCAGCCGAACAGGGCCGACTTCACCCCTCCACTTT
CDR3 protein: CASSRTGPTSPLHF
J gene: TRBJ1-6
V gene: TRBV7-9
clone size: few
D gene: -

CDR3 DNA: TGTGCCACCAGCAGCCGGGACCTCCAAGAGACCCAGTACTTC
CDR3 protein: CATSSRDLQETQYF
J gene: TRBJ2-5
V gene: TRBV15
clone size: -
D gene: -

CDR3 DNA: TGCGCCAGCAGCCAAGAGAATCGGGGGAACACTGAAGCTTTCTTT
CDR3 protein: CASSQENRGNTEAFF
J gene: TRBJ1-1
V gene: TRBV4-3
clone size: few
D gene: -

CDR3 DNA: TGTGCCAGCAGCCCCGGGACAGACCACTATGGCTACACCTTC
CDR3 protein: CASSPGTDHYGYTF
J gene: TRBJ1-2
V gene: TRBV9
clone size: few
D gene: TRBD1

CDR3 DNA: TGTGCCAGCAGCCCGGGGACAGGGGGCCGGTATGAGCAGTTCTTC
CDR3 protein: CASSPGTGGRYEQFF
J gene: TRBJ2-1
V gene: TRBV14
clone size: few
D gene: TRBD1

CDR3 DNA: TGCAGTGCTAGGGTCCCGGGGACCCAGTACTTC
CDR3 protein: CSARVPGTQYF
J gene: TRBJ2-5
V gene: TRBV20-1
clone size: few
D gene: -

CDR3 DNA: TGCGCCAGCAGCTTGGACAGGTGGTCCGGGACAGATACGCAGTATTTT
CDR3 protein: CASSLDRWSGTDTQYF
J gene: TRBJ2-3
V gene: TRBV5-1
clone size: -
D gene: -

CDR3 DNA: TGTGCCAGCAGGGAACCTCGGACCACCTACGAGCAGTACTTC
CDR3 protein: CASREPRTTYEQYF
J gene: TRBJ2-7
V gene: TRBV6-2/TRBV6-3
clone size: -
D gene: -

CDR3 DNA: TGTGCCAGCAGCAAGGGGACAGGGAGTGGTCAGCTAGATACGCAGTATTTT
CDR3 protein: CASSKGTGSGQLDTQYF
J gene: TRBJ2-3
V gene: TRBV21-1
clone size: few
D gene: -

CDR3 DNA: TGCGCCAGCAGCCAAGAACCTCGCGGGAGCTCACACTACGAGCAGTACTTC
CDR3 protein: CASSQEPRGSSHYEQYF
J gene: TRBJ2-7
V gene: TRBV4-3
clone size: -
D gene: TRBD2

CDR3 DNA: TGTGCCAGTAGTTTTGTGGCCACGGGACGGTATTTT
CDR3 protein: CASSFVATGRYF
J gene: TRBJ2-3
V gene: TRBV12-3/TRBV12-4
clone size: -
D gene: -

CDR3 DNA: TGCAGTGCTAGACCAAGCTTCTACGAGCAGTACTTC
CDR3 protein: CSARPSFYEQYF
J gene: TRBJ2-7
V gene: TRBV20-1
clone size: few
D gene: -

CDR3 DNA: TGTGCCAGCAGCAGGCCGGGATGTCCTTCCTACGAGCAGTACTTC
CDR3 protein: CASSRPGCPSYEQYF
J gene: TRBJ2-7
V gene: TRBV21-1
clone size: few
D gene: -

CDR3 DNA: TGTGCCAGCAGTCCCGACTCCGCTAACTTCAAAGAGACCCAGTACTTC
CDR3 protein: CASSPDSANFKETQYF
J gene: TRBJ2-5
V gene: TRBV6-2/TRBV6-3
clone size: many
D gene: -

CDR3 DNA: TGTGCCAGCTGGAGACAGGACTCCTACGAGCAGTACTTC
CDR3 protein: CASWRQDSYEQYF
J gene: TRBJ2-7
V gene: TRBV2
clone size: -
D gene: -

CDR3 DNA: TGTGCCAGCAGCAAAGGAGGGAGAACGGATATGCGCTACAATGAGCAGTTCTTC
CDR3 protein: CASSKGGRTDMRYNEQFF
J gene: TRBJ2-1
V gene: TRBV21-1
clone size: -
D gene: -

CDR3 DNA: TGCGCCAGCAGCAAAGGGTCGTCACTAGGAGGAGAGACCCAGTACTTC
CDR3 protein: CASSKGSSLGGETQYF
J gene: TRBJ2-5
V gene: TRBV4-3
clone size: many
D gene: -

CDR3 DNA: TGCAGCGTTGATTCTGATTTCGGGGATACGCAGTATTTT
CDR3 protein: CSVDSDFGDTQYF
J gene: TRBJ2-3
V gene: TRBV29-1
clone size: -
D gene: -

CDR3 DNA: TGTGCCAGCACCTCGTGGGGGGTCCGGCAAGAGACCCAGTACTTC
CDR3 protein: CASTSWGVRQETQYF
J gene: TRBJ2-5
V gene: TRBV28
clone size: many
D gene: -

CDR3 DNA: TGTGCCAGCAGCTTAACCTCCGATAATGAGCAGTTCTTC
CDR3 protein: CASSLTSDNEQFF
J gene: TRBJ2-1
V gene: TRBV7-3
clone size: few
D gene: -

CDR3 DNA: TGTGCCAGCAGTCCCCTGGGACTAGCGGTAGACGAGCAGTACTTC
CDR3 protein: CASSPLGLAVDEQYF
J gene: TRBJ2-7
V gene: TRBV28
clone size: few
D gene: TRBD2

CDR3 DNA: TGTGCCACCAGCGAGAGTCTTGCGACGAGCTCTGGAAACACCATATATTTT
CDR3 protein: CATSESLATSSGNTIYF
J gene: TRBJ1-3
V gene: TRBV15
clone size: -
D gene: -

CDR3 DNA: TGCAGCGTTTTGGGGACGGGATCCTACAATGAGCAGTTCTTC
CDR3 protein: CSVLGTGSYNEQFF
J gene: TRBJ2-1
V gene: TRBV29-1
clone size: -
D gene: -

CDR3 DNA: TGCAGTGCCCGTAGCGGGGGAGGGTACAATGAGCAGTTCTTC
CDR3 protein: CSARSGGGYNEQFF
J gene: TRBJ2-1
V gene: TRBV20-1
clone size: -
D gene: TRBD2

CDR3 DNA: TGTGCCAGCAGCTTATCCGGGACATCTTACTATGGCTACACCTTC
CDR3 protein: CASSLSGTSYYGYTF
J gene: TRBJ1-2
V gene: TRBV7-9
clone size: -
D gene: -

CDR3 DNA: TGTGCCAGCAGTACCCGACAGGGTGGAAACAATGAGCAGTTCTTC
CDR3 protein: CASSTRQGGNNEQFF
J gene: TRBJ2-1
V gene: TRBV28
clone size: many
D gene: TRBD1

CDR3 DNA: TGCAGCGTTTTGGGGGAGGCCGGGGAGCAGTACTTC
CDR3 protein: CSVLGEAGEQYF
J gene: TRBJ2-7
V gene: TRBV29-1
clone size: few
D gene: -

CDR3 DNA: TGTGCCAGCAGCTTAGATGCTAGCGGGATTCAAGAGACCCAGTACTTC
CDR3 protein: CASSLDASGIQETQYF
J gene: TRBJ2-5
V gene: TRBV11-2
clone size: many
D gene: TRBD2

CDR3 DNA: TGTGCCAGCAGCTTAACCCCTCCGGGAGGAGGCTACAATGAGCAGTTCTTC
CDR3 protein: CASSLTPPGGGYNEQFF
J gene: TRBJ2-1
V gene: TRBV7-3
clone size: -
D gene: TRBD2

CDR3 DNA: TGCGCCAGCAGCCAAGATCGAGGAATGGTGGGGGCACCGGGACTAGCGGGAGAGGAGCTGTTTTTT
CDR3 protein: CASSQDRGMVGAPGLAGEELFF
J gene: TRBJ2-2
V gene: TRBV4-3
clone size: -
D gene: TRBD2

CDR3 DNA: TGCGCCAGCAGCTTTCGGCCAAGGGGCCCTGGTGAGCAGTTCTTC
CDR3 protein: CASSFRPRGPGEQFF
J gene: TRBJ2-1
V gene: TRBV5-1
clone size: -
D gene: -